This TCR beta chain was sequenced during a study of T cell changes during pregnancy in multiple sclerosis. Germline CDR1 and CDR2: MNHNS and SASEGT. V shed 8 bases, J shed 4 bases, and the junction held 6 bases outside the gene matches. The CDR3 covers 14 residues. The method was immunoSEQ multiplex PCR; TCRdb's version includes in-frame clones alone and lacks a portion of them. The data contain about 48,000 clones, about 88% of them singletons. The specimen was CD4+ T cells from peripheral blood mononuclear cells, collected in the second trimester of pregnancy. The rearrangement uses TRBV6-1 and TRBJ2-1; 9 nucleotides agree with TRBD2. The sequence was obtained from a female donor with multiple sclerosis, enrolled in a pregnancy study. The CDR3 here is CASRLADSYNEQFF. The CDR3 coding sequence is TGTGCCAGCCGACTAGCGGACTCTTACAATGAGCAGTTCTTC.